A selection of T cell receptor beta chains follows, all from one sample in a study of cytomegalovirus exposure and HLA in healthy donors. Repertoires were generated with immunoSEQ multiplex PCR, while TCRdb's copy carries only in-frame clones and drops some. The sample has roughly 130,000 clones, around 8.5% seen once. Sequenced: PBMCs. These receptors were taken from a man aged 40-55 years in good health and CMV-seronegative. Each CDR3 is given with its conserved first and last residue. A D gene is named only where the DNA matches it firmly. Clone size, where shown, is once, few, many, or a class for clones that have expanded.

>TRBV7-2|TRBD2|TRBJ2-1|few
CASNPGLAGNNEQFF
TGTGCCAGCAACCCGGGACTAGCGGGGAACAATGAGCAGTTCTTC
>TRBV5-4|NA|TRBJ1-1|few
CASTLGSSIMNTEAFF
TGTGCCAGCACCCTAGGTTCTTCGATCATGAACACTGAAGCTTTCTTT
>TRBV2|TRBD1|TRBJ1-4|NA
CASSSGQGGNNEKLFF
TGTGCCAGCAGCTCGGGACAGGGGGGAAATAATGAAAAACTGTTTTTT
>TRBV9|TRBD1|TRBJ1-3|few
CASSVDLGQGAFGNTIYF
TGTGCCAGCAGCGTAGATTTGGGACAGGGGGCTTTTGGAAACACCATATATTTT
>TRBV10-3|NA|TRBJ2-3|few
CAIRDSSTTDTQYF
TGTGCCATCAGGGACAGTTCGACCACAGATACGCAGTATTTT
>TRBV6-1|TRBD2|TRBJ2-5|few
CASRTSGRQETQYF
TGTGCCAGCAGGACTAGCGGACGACAAGAGACCCAGTACTTC
>TRBV27|NA|TRBJ1-2|NA
CASSLNGQSNYGYTF
TGTGCCAGCAGTTTAAATGGACAGTCTAACTATGGCTACACCTTC
>TRBV7-2|TRBD2|TRBJ2-3|NA
CASSSLAGYTDTQYF
TGTGCCAGCAGCTCCCTAGCGGGATACACAGATACGCAGTATTTT
>TRBV25-1|TRBD1|TRBJ2-5|NA
CASRPDRQETQYF
TGTGCCAGCCGCCCGGACAGGCAAGAGACCCAGTACTTC
>TRBV7-9|TRBD2|TRBJ2-7|few
CASSPSAGAYEQYF
TGTGCCAGCAGCCCGAGTGCGGGGGCCTACGAGCAGTACTTC
>TRBV27|NA|TRBJ2-7|few
CASSLSSWAEQYF
TGTGCCAGCAGTTTATCGTCGTGGGCCGAGCAGTACTTC
>TRBV20-1|TRBD2|TRBJ2-5|once
CSAQRGGAQNF
TGCAGTGCTCAAAGGGGAGGGGCCCAGAACTTC
>TRBV30|TRBD1|TRBJ1-6|few
CAWSVLGQGGSPLHF
TGTGCCTGGAGTGTACTGGGGCAGGGGGGTTCACCCCTCCACTTT
>TRBV30|TRBD1|TRBJ2-1|NA
CAWRGDRGSDEQFF
TGTGCCTGGAGGGGGGACAGGGGATCGGATGAGCAGTTCTTC
>TRBV7-2|NA|TRBJ2-7|NA
CASQWAGGSYEQYF
TGTGCCAGCCAATGGGCAGGGGGGTCCTACGAGCAGTACTTC
>TRBV27|NA|TRBJ1-2|NA
CASSLQGSDGGYTF
TGTGCCAGCAGTTTGCAGGGATCGGATGGTGGCTACACCTTC
>TRBV30|NA|TRBJ2-5|few
CAWSVLAVRETQYF
TGTGCCTGGAGTGTACTGGCGGTGAGGGAGACCCAGTACTTC
>TRBV2|TRBD1|TRBJ1-1|few
CASSGTGGFEAFF
TGTGCCAGCAGTGGGACAGGTGGATTTGAAGCTTTCTTT
>TRBV5-1|NA|TRBJ2-3|NA
CASSLDREGTDTQYF
TGCGCCAGCAGCTTGGACAGGGAAGGAACAGATACGCAGTATTTT
>TRBV9|TRBD1|TRBJ2-1|NA
CASSRQGRFNEQFF
TGTGCCAGCAGTCGACAGGGACGTTTCAATGAGCAGTTCTTC
>TRBV5-5|NA|TRBJ1-1|few
CASRDNRQPNTEAFF
TGTGCCAGCAGAGACAATAGACAACCGAACACTGAAGCTTTCTTT
>TRBV2|TRBD1|TRBJ1-5|few
CASSGTGGNQPQHF
TGTGCCAGCAGTGGTACAGGGGGCAATCAGCCCCAGCATTTT
>TRBV6-5|TRBD2|TRBJ2-1|few
CASSGTSGVNEQFF
TGTGCCAGCAGTGGGACTAGCGGAGTCAATGAGCAGTTCTTC
>TRBV6-6|NA|TRBJ2-3|few
CASSLMGGASTDTQYF
TGTGCCAGCAGTCTAATGGGGGGGGCTAGCACAGATACGCAGTATTTT
>TRBV7-9|NA|TRBJ1-2|NA
CASSLAGGDGYTF
TGTGCCAGCAGCTTAGCCGGGGGGGATGGCTACACCTTC
>TRBV5-6|NA|TRBJ1-6|few
CASSKKVGAAYPPLHF
TGTGCCAGCAGCAAAAAAGTAGGGGCGGCGTATCCACCCCTCCACTTT
>TRBV7-2|TRBD1|TRBJ2-3|few
CASSLNRGETDTQYF
TGTGCCAGCAGCTTAAACAGGGGGGAAACAGATACGCAGTATTTT
>TRBV5-4|NA|TRBJ2-7|NA
CASSPTYEQYF
TGTGCCAGCAGCCCTACCTACGAGCAGTACTTC
>TRBV5-4|NA|TRBJ1-6|NA
CASSLDSPSSYNSPLHF
TGTGCCAGCAGCTTGGACAGCCCGAGCTCCTATAATTCACCCCTCCACTTT
>TRBV4-3|NA|TRBJ1-1|few
CASSQDLGVRVNTEAFF
TGCGCCAGCAGCCAAGATCTAGGGGTACGGGTGAACACTGAAGCTTTCTTT
>TRBV7-2|NA|TRBJ2-3|few
CASSLEYRRDTQYF
TGTGCCAGCAGCTTAGAGTACCGGAGGGATACGCAGTATTTT
>TRBV19|NA|TRBJ1-5|few
CASSPGGNQPQHF
TGTGCCAGTAGTCCAGGGGGCAATCAGCCCCAGCATTTT
>TRBV9|NA|TRBJ2-3|few
CASSPGGRPTDTQYF
TGTGCCAGCAGCCCCGGAGGCAGGCCCACAGATACGCAGTATTTT
>TRBV10-3|TRBD1|TRBJ1-1|NA
CAVSGDRGNTEAFF
TGTGCCGTCAGTGGGGACAGGGGGAACACTGAAGCTTTCTTT
>TRBV27|TRBD2|TRBJ2-1|NA
CASSLTGGEQFF
TGTGCCAGCAGTTTAACCGGGGGGGAGCAGTTCTTC
>TRBV6-5|TRBD1|TRBJ1-5|few
CASSDRERNQPQHF
TGTGCCAGCAGTGACAGGGAGCGCAATCAGCCCCAGCATTTT
>TRBV10-1|NA|TRBJ1-6|few
CASRSSYNSPLHF
TGCGCCAGCCGGAGCTCCTATAATTCACCCCTCCACTTT
>TRBV19|NA|TRBJ1-3|few
CASRSDGQSGNTIYF
TGTGCCAGTAGGTCCGACGGACAATCTGGAAACACCATATATTTT
>TRBV30|TRBD1|TRBJ1-5|few
CAWSVRRQGASQPQHF
TGTGCCTGGAGTGTACGTCGCCAGGGGGCTAGTCAGCCCCAGCATTTT
>TRBV4-3|NA|TRBJ2-2|NA
CASSLSGGRTGELFF
TGCGCCAGCAGCCTATCCGGGGGGCGGACCGGGGAGCTGTTTTTT
>TRBV7-2|TRBD1|TRBJ1-1|NA
CASSPYGTGRNTEAFF
TGTGCCAGCAGCCCATACGGGACAGGGCGGAACACTGAAGCTTTCTTT
>TRBV28|NA|TRBJ1-3|NA
CASLMRVPGNTIYF
TGTGCCAGCCTGATGAGGGTTCCTGGAAACACCATATATTTT
>TRBV19|NA|TRBJ1-1|few
CATQLGGGAAAFF
TGTGCCACCCAACTAGGGGGGGGCGCGGCAGCTTTCTTT
>TRBV19|NA|TRBJ1-1|few
CASSIGQSGTEAFF
TGTGCCAGTAGTATTGGGCAAAGCGGCACTGAAGCTTTCTTT